This TCR beta chain derives from a study of shared clonotypes between healthy human individuals. V lost 0 bases to trimming and J lost 2 bases, with 5 bases between them. Germline CDR1 SGHRS, CDR2 YFSETQ. This CDR3 is built from 14 residues. Assay used: immunoSEQ multiplex PCR; TCRdb lists only in-frame clones, some missing. The sample holds more than 400,000 clones, around 73% seen once. As for this clone: The sample has other DNA sequences that encode this CDR3 too.

The sequencing sample was made of PBMCs. The clonotype originates from a woman in her forties in good health. Some clones in this sample may be carry-over from other donors' samples. The chain has TRBV5-1 and TRBJ2-2, with D hard to call. CDR3 loop: CASSLGQNTGELFF. The CDR3 coding sequence is TGCGCCAGCAGCTTGGGTCAAAACACCGGGGAGCTGTTTTTT.